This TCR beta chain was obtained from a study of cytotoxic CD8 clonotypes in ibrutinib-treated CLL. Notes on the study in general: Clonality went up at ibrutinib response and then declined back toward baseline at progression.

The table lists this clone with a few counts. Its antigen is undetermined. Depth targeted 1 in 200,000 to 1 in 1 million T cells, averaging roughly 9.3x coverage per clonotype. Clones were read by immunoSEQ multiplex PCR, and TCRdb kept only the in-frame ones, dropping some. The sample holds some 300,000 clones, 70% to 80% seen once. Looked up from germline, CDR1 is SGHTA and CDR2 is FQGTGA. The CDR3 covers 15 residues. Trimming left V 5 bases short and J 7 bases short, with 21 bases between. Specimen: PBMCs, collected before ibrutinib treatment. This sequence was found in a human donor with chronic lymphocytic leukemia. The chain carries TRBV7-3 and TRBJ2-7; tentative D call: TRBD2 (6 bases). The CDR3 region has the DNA TGTGCCAGCAGCCCCCAAGCGGGTCCCCGTTTTGAGCAGTACTTC. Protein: CASSPQAGPRFEQYF.